The T cell receptor beta chain under discussion was sequenced for a study of blood T cell repertoires in COVID-19. CDR3 length equals 13 residues. Trimming took off 7 bases at V and 8 bases at J, with 12 bases between the two ends. This clone was seen only once. What the recovered Cohort 3 donors had was two negative PCRs, clearance, or symptom resolution. As originally analysed: Estimates of nucleated cell counts were drawn from the amplification of reference gene primers. The protocol was immunoSEQ multiplex PCR, while the TCRdb copy is restricted to in-frame clones and leaves out a portion. V and J calls and clone size come straight from that table; D and trimming were deduced from the DNA. The table includes about 180,000 clones, approximately 80% detected once.

Input material: PBMCs or T cells enriched from blood (not recorded which). This chain joins TRBV12-3 or TRBV12-4 and TRBJ1-6; D not resolved. This clonotype was obtained from a man in his forties or fifties who had recovered from COVID-19. CDR3 DNA sequence: TGTGCCAGCACCCCGGGAGAACATTCACCCCTCCACTTT. This gives the protein CASTPGEHSPLHF.